These 2 T cell receptor beta chains originate from one sample sequenced in a study of radiotherapy plus CTLA-4 blockade in lung cancer. TCRdb keeps only in-frame clones here, not all; method: immunoSEQ multiplex PCR. The sample records about 25,000 clones, 71% being singletons. Here the sequenced sample was peripheral blood, taken from a patient treated with radiotherapy plus ipilimumab. These receptors all stem from a human donor with non-small cell lung cancer whose response to radiotherapy plus ipilimumab could not be evaluated.

This chain links TRBV27 with TRBJ2-7; maybe TRBD1 (6 bases). Deletions cut 4 bases from V and 0 bases from J, with 13 bases between. In germline, CDR1 is MNHEY, CDR2 SMNVEV (reference sequence). The CDR3 spans 15 residues. CDR3 sequence: CASSWGQGPSYEQYF. DNA of the CDR3: TGTGCCAGCAGTTGGGGGCAGGGGCCCTCCTACGAGCAGTACTTC.

The gene calls are TRBV2 and TRBJ2-5; 10 bases match TRBD1. This CDR3 spans 16 amino acids. Germline-derived CDR1 and CDR2 are SNHLY and FYNNEI. V gave up 0 bases and J gave up 5 bases; unmatched junction bases: 6. The CDR3 loop is CASSEAGDRGDETQYF. CDR3 sequence (DNA): TGTGCCAGCAGTGAAGCGGGGGACAGGGGTGATGAGACCCAGTACTTC.